Below, 14 T cell receptor beta chains from the same sample are listed, as sequenced in a study of siplizumab effects on memory and regulatory T cells. Libraries were prepared by immunoSEQ multiplex PCR; TCRdb keeps only in-frame clonotypes and omits some of them. This sample yields over 70,000 clones, of which around 89% are seen a single time; approximately 15% belongs to the top ten. Sequenced input: CD4+ T cells sorted from blood. All receptors derive from a human donor in good health.

This clone appeared once. The rearrangement links TRBV7-9 to TRBJ1-4, with 7 bases aligning to TRBD1. J gave up 0 bases and V 5 bases, and 15 bases lay outside the gene matches. Looked up from germline, CDR1 is SEHNR and CDR2 is FQNEAQ (reference sequence). The CDR3 contains 19 residues. The CDR3 sequence: CASSLYVRTGLATNEKLFF. CDR3 bases: TGTGCCAGCAGCCTCTATGTGAGGACAGGCTTAGCAACTAATGAAAAACTGTTTTTT.

This clone appeared a single time. The chain recombines TRBV6-5 with TRBJ2-5, with TRBD2 matching 7 bases. J lost 4 bases, V lost 2 bases, and 4 bases had no gene match. The CDR3 totals 14 residues. Germline V lookup: CDR1 MNHEY, CDR2 SVGAGI. CDR3 loop: CASSYRASGETQYF. CDR3 in DNA: TGTGCCAGCAGTTACCGGGCTAGCGGAGAGACCCAGTACTTC.

The CDR3 is CASSLVGGYNEQFF. The CDR3 DNA sequence: TGTGCCAGCAGCTTAGTGGGAGGTTACAATGAGCAGTTCTTC. The rearrangement links TRBV11-3 to TRBJ2-1; TRBD2 might be the D (6 bases). Per the germline V gene, CDR1 is SGHNT and CDR2 is YENEEA. This CDR3 is built from 14 residues. Trimming left V 1 base short and J 4 bases short, with 8 bases between.

The chain employs TRBV4-2 and TRBJ1-2; 7 bases align to TRBD1. CDR3 length: 14 amino acids. The ends lost 4 bases at V and 7 bases at J; junction bases unmatched: 9. Germline V gene sequence: CDR1 LGHNA, CDR2 YNFKEQ. The CDR3 region has the DNA TGTGCCAGCAGCCCCGCAAGGGGGCTGGTTGGCTACACCTTC. This encodes CASSPARGLVGYTF.

The chain links TRBV25-1 to TRBJ1-2; no firm D call. The CDR3 is 12 residues long. From germline, CDR1 is MGHDK and CDR2 SYGVNS. V was shortened by 5 bases and J by 6 bases, with 10 bases between the two germline ends. CDR3 sequence: CASSRPDNGYTF. As DNA, the CDR3 is TGTGCCAGCAGTAGGCCAGACAATGGCTACACCTTC.

This chain connects TRBV5-5 to TRBJ2-7; perhaps TRBD1 as D (5 bases). V lost 7 bases and J 3 bases, leaving 17 bases between the germline ends. Germline CDR1 and CDR2: SGHKS and YYEKEE (reference sequence). This CDR3 is 14 amino acids long. CDR3 in amino acids: CASERWGTYYEQYF. DNA for the CDR3: TGTGCCAGCGAAAGATGGGGCACCTACTACGAGCAGTACTTC.

The genes are TRBV5-4 and TRBJ1-1, with 9 bases identical to TRBD1. V lost 4 bases and J lost 1; bases outside the gene matches: 2. Germline V gene data show CDR1 as SGHNT and CDR2 as YYREEE (reference sequence). The CDR3 is 14 residues long. CDR3 loop: CASSGTGRNTEAFF. In nucleotides, the CDR3 is TGTGCCAGCAGCGGGACAGGGAGGAACACTGAAGCTTTCTTT.

This rearrangement joins TRBV29-1 to TRBJ1-4; unclear D gene. Germline CDR1 and CDR2: SQVTM and ANQGSEA. There are 14 residues in the CDR3. With 1 base removed from V and 0 bases from J, the gap between germline ends came to 6 bases. For the CDR3, the DNA is TGCAGCGTTGAAGTTGTCTCAACTAATGAAAAACTGTTTTTT. Translated: CSVEVVSTNEKLFF.

This chain connects TRBV1 to TRBJ2-7; TRBD2 is the table's D call, not checked against the DNA. TRBV1 constitutes a pseudogene. The CDR3 extends over 15 amino acids. This chain's CDR3 is CTSSQGGEGRDEQYF. The CDR3 DNA reads TGCACCAGCAGCCAGGGGGGAGAGGGTAGGGACGAGCAGTACTTC.

The genes are TRBV7-2 and TRBJ2-3, with D possibly matching TRBD2 (6 bases). Germline CDR1 reads SGHTA; CDR2 reads FQGNSA. V was trimmed by 5 bases and J by 2 bases, leaving 11 bases between them. The CDR3 is 14 residues long. This chain's CDR3 is CASSPGGNTDTQYF. DNA for the CDR3: TGTGCCAGCAGCCCCGGGGGAAACACAGATACGCAGTATTTT.

There are a few counts of this clone. The chain has TRBV7-2 and TRBJ1-1; D remains unclear. Between the trimmed V and J ends, which lost 5 bases and 4 bases, there was a span of 11 bases. The germline V gene has CDR1 SGHTA and CDR2 FQGNSA. The CDR3 loop spans 13 amino acids. The CDR3, as DNA: TGTGCCAGCAGCCCCGGCCGGCCCACTGAAGCTTTCTTT. It yields the protein CASSPGRPTEAFF.

The chain has TRBV29-1 and TRBJ2-7, with TRBD2 matching over 8 bases. CDR1 SQVTM and CDR2 ANQGSEA come from the germline V gene. This CDR3 has 14 residues. J gave up 5 bases and V 0 bases, and 6 bases lay outside the gene matches. CDR3 region: CSVEDRRGADEQYF. In DNA, the CDR3 is TGCAGCGTTGAAGATCGGCGGGGGGCGGACGAGCAGTACTTC.

The chain has TRBV7-9 and TRBJ2-5, with TRBD1 matching over 10 bases. Germline CDR1 is SEHNR and CDR2 is FQNEAQ (reference sequence). V dropped 5 bases and J dropped 4; count of bases not matched to a gene: 7. The CDR3 totals 15 residues. CDR3 in DNA: TGTGCCAGCAGCCGACAGGGGGCGAGGGGAGAGACCCAGTACTTC. It encodes CASSRQGARGETQYF.

The chain joins TRBV30 to TRBJ2-7; D is uncertain. The CDR3 has 13 amino acids. Germline V CDR1 and CDR2: GTSNPN, SVGIG (reference sequence). V was cut by 8 bases and J by 4 bases, with 18 bases left in between. This CDR3 reads CAGTPRSVYEQYF. CDR3 in DNA: TGTGCCGGTACTCCGCGGAGTGTTTACGAGCAGTACTTC. Full variable domain (remainder filled in from reference TRBV30 and TRBJ2-7): SQTIHQWPATLVQPVGSPLSLECTVEGTSNPNLYWYRQAAGRGLQLLFYSVGIGQISSEVPQNLSASRPQDRQFILSSKKLLLSDSGFYLCAGTPRSVYEQYFGPGTRLTVT.